This TCR beta chain stems from a study of T cell responses to AZD1222 COVID-19 vaccine. The repertoire was sequenced with immunoSEQ multiplex PCR; TCRdb's copy has only in-frame clones and lacks some. The sample lists some 95,000 clones, 65% to 90% occurring once. This CDR3 has 14 residues. The sample in question was peripheral blood, obtained on day 0 of AZD1222 vaccination. This chain connects TRBV21-1 to TRBJ1-5; TRBD1 is the table's D call, not checked against the DNA. TRBV21-1 is a recognized pseudogene. The sequence came from an adult in good health. As DNA, the CDR3 is TGTGCCAGCAGCAAAGACAGGGGCAATCAGCCCCAGCATTTT. This translates into CASSKDRGNQPQHF.